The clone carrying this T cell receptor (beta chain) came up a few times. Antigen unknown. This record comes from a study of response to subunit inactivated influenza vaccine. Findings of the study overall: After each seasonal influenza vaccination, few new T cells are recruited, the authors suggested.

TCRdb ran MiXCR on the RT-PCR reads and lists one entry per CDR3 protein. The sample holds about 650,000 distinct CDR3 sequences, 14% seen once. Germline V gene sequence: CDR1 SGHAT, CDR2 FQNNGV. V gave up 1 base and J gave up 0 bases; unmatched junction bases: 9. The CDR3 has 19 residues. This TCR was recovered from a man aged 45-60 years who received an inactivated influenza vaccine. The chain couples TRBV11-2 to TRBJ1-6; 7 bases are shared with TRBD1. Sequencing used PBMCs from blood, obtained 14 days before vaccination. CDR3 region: CASSLGGAQGSSYNSPLHF. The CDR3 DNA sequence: TGTGCCAGCAGCTTAGGGGGGGCACAGGGGAGCTCCTATAATTCACCCCTCCACTTT.